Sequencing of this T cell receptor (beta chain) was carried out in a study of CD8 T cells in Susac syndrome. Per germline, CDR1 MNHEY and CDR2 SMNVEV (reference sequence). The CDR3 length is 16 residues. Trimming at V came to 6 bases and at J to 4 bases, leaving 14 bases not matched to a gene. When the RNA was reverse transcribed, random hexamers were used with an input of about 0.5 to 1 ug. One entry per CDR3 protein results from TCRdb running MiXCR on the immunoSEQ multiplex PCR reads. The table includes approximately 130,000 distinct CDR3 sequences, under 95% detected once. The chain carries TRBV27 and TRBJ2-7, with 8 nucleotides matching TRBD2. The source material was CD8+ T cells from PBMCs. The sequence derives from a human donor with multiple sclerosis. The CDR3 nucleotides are TGTGCCAGCAGCCTCTCTAGCGGGCCGGCCGGTTACGAGCAGTACTTC. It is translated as CASSLSSGPAGYEQYF.